The 8 T cell receptor beta chains below were found in one sample sequenced in a study of T cells after posttransplantation cyclophosphamide. Busulfan-fludarabine conditioning, marrow transplant, and cyclophosphamide on days +3 and +4 were administered. Produced via immunoSEQ multiplex PCR; TCRdb's table is partial and in-frame only. The sample holds about 5,000 clones, 65% to 85% seen once. Sequenced here: CD4+ T cells sorted from blood, sampled about 350 days after allogeneic stem cell transplant with posttransplant cyclophosphamide. These receptors were taken from a male patient aged 50 to 59 who received an allogeneic stem cell transplant from a related donor and was CMV-positive. A subset of T cells may come from the graft donor.

This clone was recorded a few times. V is TRBV14 and J is TRBJ1-3; 8 nucleotides agree with TRBD1. This CDR3 has 16 amino acids. Germline V gene data show CDR1 as SGHDN and CDR2 as FVKESK. V lost 2 bases, J lost 10 bases, and 13 bases stayed unmatched. The CDR3: CASSQKYTGGETTIYF. The CDR3 nucleotides read TGTGCCAGCAGCCAAAAGTATACAGGGGGAGAGACGACCATATATTTT.

This clone was seen a single time. This chain joins TRBV4-1 and TRBJ1-2; maybe TRBD1 (6 bases). This CDR3 is built from 17 residues. Germline CDR1 reads MGHRA; CDR2 reads YSYEKL. V was cut by 2 bases and J by 4 bases, with 20 bases left in between. The chain's CDR3 is CASSQNLLRDNLYGYTF. Here the CDR3 DNA reads TGCGCCAGCAGCCAAAACTTACTCCGGGACAACCTCTATGGCTACACCTTC.

V is TRBV19 and J is TRBJ1-2, with D possibly matching TRBD1 (6 bases). Looked up from germline, CDR1 is LNHDA and CDR2 is SQIVND (reference sequence). The CDR3 sequence is 15 residues long. V lost 10 bases and J lost 5, with 23 bases in between. The CDR3 loop is CATGGRDEGAYGYTF. In DNA form, the CDR3 reads TGTGCCACTGGGGGCAGGGACGAAGGGGCATATGGCTACACCTTC.

The V and J genes are TRBV18 and TRBJ2-3; 9 positions agree with TRBD2. Germline-derived CDR1 and CDR2 are KGHSH and LQKENI. Trimming at V came to 0 bases and at J to 2 bases, leaving 3 bases not matched to a gene. The CDR3 totals 16 residues. This chain's CDR3 is CASSPPLAGFTDTQYF. Here the CDR3 DNA reads TGTGCCAGCTCACCACCGCTAGCGGGGTTCACAGATACGCAGTATTTT.

The chain joins TRBV19 to TRBJ1-2; tentatively, D is TRBD1 (6 bases). CDR1 and CDR2 (germline): LNHDA, SQIVND (reference sequence). Trimming stripped 1 base from V and 4 bases from J, with 19 bases between. This CDR3 comprises 17 residues. This chain's CDR3 is CASSIGVRGALGYGYTF. CDR3 nucleotides: TGTGCCAGTAGTATAGGTGTTCGGGGGGCCCTCGGCTATGGCTACACCTTC.

This chain connects TRBV27 to TRBJ2-7; 7 bases align to TRBD2. This CDR3 contains 14 residues. V dropped 6 bases and J dropped 0; count of bases not matched to a gene: 5. Germline values: CDR1 MNHEY, CDR2 SMNVEV (reference sequence). For the CDR3, the DNA is TGTGCCAGCAGCCGGGACTATTTCTCCTACGAGCAGTACTTC. Protein product: CASSRDYFSYEQYF.

This clone came up once. The chain is built from TRBV6-6 and TRBJ2-1; 8 bases map to TRBD2. CDR1 and CDR2 (germline): MNHNY, SVGAGI (reference sequence). CDR3 length: 15 residues. V lost 7 bases and J lost 7; bases outside the gene matches: 12. In DNA form, the CDR3 reads TGTGCCAGCACCCAGTGGGGGACTAGTGGTAATGAGCAGTTCTTC. Its translation is CASTQWGTSGNEQFF.

V is TRBV14 and J is TRBJ2-7; 11 positions agree with TRBD1. Germline V gene lookup returns CDR1 SGHDN and CDR2 FVKESK. The CDR3 is 16 residues long. With 6 bases clipped from V and 1 base from J, the junction kept 8 bases outside the gene matches. CDR3 in DNA: TGTGCCAGCAGGCATACGGGACAGGGGGGATCCTACGAGCAGTACTTC. Protein sequence: CASRHTGQGGSYEQYF.